Below, 5 T cell receptor beta chains from the same sample are listed, as sequenced in a study of blood T cell repertoires in COVID-19. Libraries were prepared by immunoSEQ multiplex PCR; TCRdb keeps only in-frame clonotypes and omits some of them. The data contain some 340,000 clones, 80% to 90% of them singletons. The sample was peripheral blood. Source of these receptors: a young man with active or convalescent COVID-19.

The chain is built from TRBV2 and TRBJ1-1, with a tentative D call TRBD1 (6 bases). Germline CDR1 is SNHLY and CDR2 is FYNNEI. The CDR3 contains 14 residues. Trimming left V 4 bases short and J 1 base short, with 10 bases between. As DNA, the CDR3 is TGTGCCAGCAGTGTTGGGGGCGGGAACACTGAAGCTTTCTTT. Its protein product is CASSVGGGNTEAFF. Complete variable domain (other parts from reference TRBV2 and TRBJ1-1): EPEVTQTPSHQVTQMGQEVILRCVPISNHLYFYWYRQILGQKVEFLVSFYNNEISEKSEIFDDQFSVERPDGSNFTLKIRSTKLEDSAMYFCASSVGGGNTEAFFGQGTRLTVV.

CDR3 protein: CASSQEGPRDFREQYF. In DNA form, the CDR3 reads TGTGCCAGCAGCCAAGAAGGCCCCAGGGACTTTAGGGAGCAGTACTTC. The chain carries TRBV14 and TRBJ2-7, with D tentatively TRBD2 (6 bases). The CDR3 loop spans 16 amino acids. Per the germline V gene, CDR1 is SGHDN and CDR2 is FVKESK. The V end was cut by 0 bases, the J end by 7 bases, with 19 bases between.

As DNA, the CDR3 is TGTGCCAGTAGTGAGAACAGGTACACTGAAGCTTTCTTT. This codes for CASSENRYTEAFF. The chain has TRBV19 and TRBJ1-1, with D tentatively TRBD1 (5 bases). This CDR3 spans 13 amino acids. Trimming took 5 bases from V and 3 from J, leaving 10 bases between them. CDR1 is LNHDA and CDR2 is SQIVND in the germline V gene (reference sequence).

This clone appeared a few times. J is TRBJ2-5 and V is TRBV7-3, with D unresolved. Trimming took off 2 bases at V and 4 bases at J, with 17 bases between the two ends. The CDR3 contains 16 residues. Looked up from germline, CDR1 is SGHTA and CDR2 is FQGTGA. The CDR3 reads CASSLYSRERLETQYF. For the CDR3, the DNA is TGTGCCAGCAGCTTATATAGTAGAGAGCGACTAGAGACCCAGTACTTC. The full variable domain, in which reference TRBV7-3 and TRBJ2-5 provide the parts outside the CDR3, is GAGVSQTPSNKVTEKGKYVELRCDPISGHTALYWYRQSLGQGPEFLIYFQGTGAADDSGLPNDRFFAVRPEGSVSTLKIQRTERGDSAVYLCASSLYSRERLETQYFGPGTRLLVL.

This clone was detected once. The gene calls are TRBV11-2 and TRBJ1-3; D call uncertain. This CDR3 region has 14 residues. Per germline, CDR1 SGHAT and CDR2 FQNNGV. V shed 1 base and J shed 0 bases, with 4 bases lying between them. CDR3 loop: CASSLVSSGNTIYF. The CDR3 DNA reads as TGTGCCAGCAGCTTAGTGAGCTCTGGAAACACCATATATTTT.